This TCR beta chain came from a study of blood T cell repertoires in COVID-19. Study in general: T cells, B-cell-depleted T cells, or PBMCs supplied cDNA or gDNA.

This clone was seen a few times. Some clones are missing from TCRdb's copy, which holds only in-frame ones; the method was immunoSEQ multiplex PCR. The table records roughly 220,000 clones, 85% to 90% of them present only once. Participants were aged about 18 to 90 years, lived in over 20 US areas, and enrolled virtually. Cohorts were based on clinical histories the participants reported. The germline V and J ends were trimmed by 5 bases and 8 bases, with 18 bases remaining between them. This CDR3 spans 14 amino acids. Germline V CDR1 and CDR2: SGHTA, FQGNSA. The clonotype was recovered from a woman aged 18-30 years in a cohort exposed to, infected with or recovered from COVID-19 (not recorded which). Sequenced: PBMCs or T cells enriched from blood (not recorded which). V usage is TRBV7-2 and J usage is TRBJ1-2, with unresolved D. DNA of the CDR3: TGTGCCAGCAGCCCGAGACTGTTGGTGAAAGGCTACACCTTC. It encodes CASSPRLLVKGYTF.